Below, one T cell receptor (beta chain) is given with its context. The antigen is not known. The trim removed 3 bases at V and 3 bases at J, leaving 6 bases unmatched. This CDR3 has 15 residues. Germline CDR1 MGHDK, CDR2 SYGVNS. The record originates from a study of CD8+CD57+ T cells in acquired aplastic anemia. Study in general: The DNA of sorted CD4+ and CD8+ cells averaged roughly 3.2 ug.

General study findings and limits: Twenty-nine sequences, all CD8+ CDR3, were shared between patients and controls.

For CDR3 and TCR beta VDJ profiling, genomic DNA was the template used. TCRdb ran MiXCR on the reads and lists one entry per CDR3 protein. The table lists around 150,000 distinct CDR3 sequences, 35% to 55% of them singletons, with about 1.1% in the top ten. The clonotype comes from a human donor in good health. The rearrangement uses TRBV25-1 and TRBJ1-1; 8 bases line up with TRBD1. Sequencing used sorted CD4+, CD8+, or CD8+CD57+ T cells (not recorded which) from PBMCs. Written as DNA, the CDR3 is TGTGCCAGCAGTGACCCGGGACAGGCGGACACTGAAGCTTTCTTT. The encoded protein is CASSDPGQADTEAFF. The full variable domain, completed using reference TRBV25-1 and TRBJ1-1, is EADIYQTPRYLVIGTGKKITLECSQTMGHDKMYWYQQDPGMELHLIHYSYGVNSTEKGDLSSESTVSRIRTEHFPLTLESARPSHTSQYLCASSDPGQADTEAFFGQGTRLTVV.